This T cell receptor beta chain was found in a study of blood T cell repertoires in COVID-19. Across the whole study: Samples came from the United States, Italy and Spain, spanning acute and convalescent COVID-19.

In terms of age and location, participants ranged from roughly 18 to 90 years and lived in approximately 26 US areas. Cohorts were assigned according to the clinical history that participants reported. Losses at the gene ends were 6 bases for V and 3 bases for J; bases not matched to a gene: 9. The CDR3 covers 15 residues. Per germline, CDR1 WSHSY and CDR2 SAAADI. Data came from immunoSEQ multiplex PCR; TCRdb stores just in-frame clones and leaves some out. Among around 300,000 clones, more than 80% were seen once, and the ten largest hold 2% to 3%. Sequencing used PBMCs or T cells enriched from blood (not recorded which). The chain combines TRBV10-2 with TRBJ1-2, with 8 bases fitting TRBD1. This sequence was found in a woman between 18 and 30 years old who had recovered from COVID-19. In DNA, the CDR3 is TGCGCCAGCAGGCTAAGACAGGGGTACGACTATGGCTACACCTTC. It encodes CASRLRQGYDYGYTF.